This TCR beta chain is drawn from a study of Graves' ophthalmopathy and Graves' hyperthyroidism. Background on the study: The blood sample was drawn at first diagnosis and before any treatment. Study observations and caveats: Ophthalmopathy cases were distinguished from stable hyperthyroidism by a 13-signature model, reaching just over 85% sensitivity and over 80% specificity. Appearing in blood as well were most expanded thyroid clonotypes above 0.001 frequency.

This CDR3 contains 16 residues. Germline V gene data show CDR1 as GTSNPN and CDR2 as SVGIG (reference sequence). V gave up 7 bases and J gave up 4 bases, with 25 bases separating them. Ophthalmopathy in the donors was of moderate-to-severe activity, with CAS ≥3, NOSPECS ≥4 and duration under 3 months. Amplified material comprised TCR beta CDR3 regions derived from RNA transcripts. Following a first-round RT-PCR that used HTBI primers, a second-round multiplex PCR was carried out. In TCRdb, the multiplex PCR reads were re-called with MiXCR into one record per CDR3 protein. Altogether about 220,000 distinct CDR3 sequences are present, roughly 21% being singletons, with the ten largest covering roughly 45%. Regarding this clonotype: Its antigen is undetermined.

This clonotype was sampled from a woman in her 50s with Graves' ophthalmopathy. The chain is built from TRBV30 and TRBJ1-1; tentatively, D is TRBD1 (6 bases). The specimen sequenced was peripheral blood. The CDR3 here is CASTNGGRLGATEAFF. Written as DNA, the CDR3 is TGTGCCTCAACGAATGGGGGGCGCTTGGGGGCCACTGAAGCTTTCTTT.